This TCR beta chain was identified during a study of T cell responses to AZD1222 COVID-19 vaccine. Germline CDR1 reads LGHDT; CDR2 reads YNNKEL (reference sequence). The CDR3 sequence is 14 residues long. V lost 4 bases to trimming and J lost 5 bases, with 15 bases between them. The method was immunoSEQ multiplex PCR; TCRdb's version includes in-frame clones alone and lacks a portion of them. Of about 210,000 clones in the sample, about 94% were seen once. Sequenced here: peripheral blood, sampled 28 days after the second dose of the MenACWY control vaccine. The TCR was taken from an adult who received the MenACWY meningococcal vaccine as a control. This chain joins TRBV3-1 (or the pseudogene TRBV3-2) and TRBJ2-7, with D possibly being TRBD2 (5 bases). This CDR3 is CASSPRGSFHEQYF. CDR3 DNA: TGTGCCAGCAGCCCCCGGGGTAGTTTTCACGAGCAGTACTTC.